This is a list of T cell receptor beta chains from one sample in a study of brain T cells in children with intractable seizures. Clones were sequenced by immunoSEQ multiplex PCR, and TCRdb holds only the in-frame ones, with some missing. The table has around 70,000 clones, 85% to 95% seen once. The sample consisted of peripheral blood, taken at surgery. The receptors here all came from a boy younger than two with tuberous sclerosis and intractable seizures. Both conserved end residues are part of each CDR3. A D gene is named only where the DNA matches it firmly. Clone sizes are given selectively: once, few, many, or a class where the clone is expanded.

NA	TRBJ2-2	TRBV27	TRBD2	CASSLLGLAGGELFF	TGTGCCAGCAGTTTACTTGGACTAGCGGGAGGGGAGCTGTTTTTT
NA	TRBJ1-2	TRBV19	NA	CASSIDFGKSYGYTF	TGTGCCAGTAGTATAGATTTTGGGAAGAGCTATGGCTACACCTTC
NA	TRBJ1-1	TRBV6-4	NA	CASTSTIDRTEAFF	TGTGCCAGCACATCAACCATCGACCGCACTGAAGCTTTCTTT
NA	TRBJ1-2	TRBV7-8	TRBD1	CASSLARTGAYGYTF	TGTGCCAGCAGCTTAGCAAGGACAGGAGCATATGGCTACACCTTC
once	TRBJ1-2	TRBV5-6	NA	CASSLIGRNHNYGYTF	TGTGCCAGCAGCTTAATTGGCAGGAATCATAACTATGGCTACACCTTC
NA	TRBJ2-1	TRBV9	TRBD2	CASSADGGRAYNEQFF	TGTGCCAGCAGCGCCGACGGCGGGAGGGCCTACAATGAGCAGTTCTTC
NA	TRBJ1-4	TRBV3-1/TRBV3-2	TRBD1	CASSYKGGHNEKLFF	TGTGCCAGCAGTTACAAAGGGGGCCATAATGAAAAACTGTTTTTT
once	TRBJ2-3	TRBV12-3/TRBV12-4	NA	CASSLVLTDTQYF	TGTGCCAGCAGTTTAGTCTTGACAGATACGCAGTATTTT
NA	TRBJ1-3	TRBV29-1	NA	CSVVQGNSGNTIYF	TGCAGCGTTGTCCAGGGCAACTCTGGAAACACCATATATTTT
NA	TRBJ2-1	TRBV5-6	NA	CASSLVSSYNEQFF	TGTGCCAGCAGCTTGGTGAGCTCCTACAATGAGCAGTTCTTC
NA	TRBJ2-1	TRBV5-1	TRBD2	CASSFSGSGYNEQFF	TGCGCCAGCAGCTTTAGCGGGAGTGGCTACAATGAGCAGTTCTTC
NA	TRBJ2-3	TRBV5-4	NA	CASSFVVTDTQYF	TGTGCCAGCAGCTTTGTCGTCACAGATACGCAGTATTTT
NA	TRBJ2-7	TRBV4-1	NA	CASSQDERALQYF	TGCGCCAGCAGCCAAGATGAGCGCGCGCTGCAGTACTTC
NA	TRBJ2-3	TRBV24-1	TRBD2	CATSDPSGRRADTQYF	TGTGCCACCAGTGACCCTAGCGGGAGACGGGCGGATACGCAGTATTTT
NA	TRBJ2-7	TRBV11-2	TRBD2	CASGLSGGWSYEQYF	TGTGCCAGCGGCCTTAGCGGGGGGTGGTCCTACGAGCAGTACTTC
NA	TRBJ1-3	TRBV13	TRBD1	CASSSTPTGRNSGNTIYF	TGTGCCAGCAGCTCAACCCCGACAGGGCGAAACTCTGGAAACACCATATATTTT
NA	TRBJ2-5	TRBV29-1	TRBD2	CSVGTSRETQYF	TGCAGCGTGGGGACTAGCCGAGAGACCCAGTACTTC
NA	TRBJ2-5	TRBV28	TRBD1	CASRTPGQGVQYF	TGTGCCAGCAGGACCCCTGGGCAGGGGGTCCAGTACTTC
NA	TRBJ2-7	TRBV29-1	NA	CSVEVAGGGPFYYEQYF	TGCAGCGTTGAAGTCGCCGGAGGGGGGCCGTTTTACTACGAGCAGTACTTC
NA	TRBJ2-7	TRBV10-3	TRBD1	CAISDGTGWYEQYF	TGTGCCATCAGTGACGGGACAGGGTGGTACGAGCAGTACTTC
NA	TRBJ1-2	TRBV7-9	NA	CASSLGTVYGYTF	TGTGCCAGCAGCTTAGGAACGGTTTATGGCTACACCTTC
NA	TRBJ1-2	TRBV7-9	NA	CASSPRTREANYGYTF	TGTGCCAGCAGCCCCCGGACGCGAGAGGCTAACTATGGCTACACCTTC
few	TRBJ1-2	TRBV9	TRBD1	CASSVAGQDYGYTF	TGTGCCAGCAGCGTAGCGGGACAGGACTATGGCTACACCTTC
NA	TRBJ1-2	TRBV30	NA	CAWNPGPGDYGYTF	TGTGCCTGGAATCCGGGACCGGGGGACTATGGCTACACCTTC
few	TRBJ1-1	TRBV11-3	NA	CASSFAPPRWGVEAFF	TGTGCCAGCAGCTTCGCGCCGCCAAGGTGGGGCGTTGAAGCTTTCTTT
NA	TRBJ2-7	TRBV7-2	TRBD1	CASSRDRGLHEQYF	TGTGCCAGCAGCCGGGACAGGGGACTCCACGAGCAGTACTTC
NA	TRBJ1-2	TRBV19	TRBD1	CASSLGTGPLKGYTF	TGTGCCAGTAGTTTGGGGACAGGGCCCCTGAAGGGCTACACCTTC
NA	TRBJ2-7	TRBV7-9	NA	CASSLRHGPYEQYF	TGTGCCAGCAGCCTGCGGCACGGTCCCTACGAGCAGTACTTC
NA	TRBJ1-5	TRBV6-1	TRBD1	CASSEKVRGRGGEPQHF	TGTGCCAGCAGTGAAAAGGTCAGGGGGCGTGGGGGAGAGCCCCAGCATTTT
few	TRBJ1-2	TRBV4-2	NA	CASSQVSWGANYGYTF	TGTGCCAGCAGCCAAGTGAGCTGGGGAGCTAACTATGGCTACACCTTC
once	TRBJ1-2	TRBV7-9	NA	CASSIATAHGYTF	TGTGCCAGCAGCATCGCCACGGCGCATGGCTACACCTTC
NA	TRBJ2-3	TRBV15	NA	CATSREVMVSTRDTQYF	TGTGCCACCAGCAGAGAAGTCATGGTTAGTACTCGGGATACGCAGTATTTT
few	TRBJ2-2	TRBV2	TRBD2	CASSQLASNTGELFF	TGTGCCAGCAGTCAACTAGCGTCGAACACCGGGGAGCTGTTTTTT
NA	TRBJ1-4	TRBV27	NA	CASSSLGVEKLFF	TGTGCCAGCAGCTCACTCGGGGTTGAAAAACTGTTTTTT
NA	TRBJ2-1	TRBV2	TRBD2	CASSIQTSGGLLSDEQFF	TGTGCCAGCAGTATCCAGACTAGCGGGGGCCTTTTGTCGGATGAGCAGTTCTTC
once	TRBJ2-2	TRBV6-1	TRBD2	CASSDEAGGYTGELFF	TGTGCCAGCAGTGACGAAGCGGGAGGGTACACCGGGGAGCTGTTTTTT
NA	TRBJ1-1	TRBV11-3	NA	CASSLDLRIGENTEAFF	TGTGCCAGCAGCTTAGATTTACGTATCGGGGAGAACACTGAAGCTTTCTTT
NA	TRBJ2-1	TRBV5-4	TRBD2	CASSLVSGTYNEQFF	TGTGCCAGCAGCTTGGTTAGCGGGACCTACAATGAGCAGTTCTTC
NA	TRBJ2-2	TRBV19	NA	CASQQDTGELFF	TGTGCCAGCCAACAGGACACCGGGGAGCTGTTTTTT
NA	TRBJ1-1	TRBV27	NA	CASSWKTTNTEAFF	TGTGCCAGCAGTTGGAAGACCACGAACACTGAAGCTTTCTTT
NA	TRBJ2-1	TRBV15	TRBD2	CATSYLADSYNEQFF	TGTGCCACCAGCTACCTAGCGGACTCCTACAATGAGCAGTTCTTC